The clone carrying this T cell receptor beta chain came up many times. Its antigen is as yet unknown. The entry originates in a study of CD8 T cells in ankylosing spondylitis. Points from the study as a whole: Both synovial fluid and blood in reactive arthritis had previously been reported to carry some motif variants. Ankylosing spondylitis blood appeared to be characterized by a TCR beta motif of 8 or 9 highly homologous variants.

TCRdb analysed the 5' RACE reads with MiXCR anew, one entry per CDR3 protein. The sample includes about 200,000 distinct CDR3 sequences, approximately 7.4% of them seen just once. V was clipped by 3 bases and J by 6 bases, with 13 bases between them. This CDR3 region has 13 residues. Germline CDR1 is SGHRS and CDR2 is YFSETQ. The sequencing sample was made of blood, either unsorted or a sorted T cell fraction (not recorded which). This clonotype was obtained from a male donor with ankylosing spondylitis. The chain has TRBV5-1 and TRBJ2-7; D might be TRBD1 (7 bases). CDR3 region: CASSSDYRGEQYF. The CDR3 bases are TGCGCCAGCAGCTCGGACTACAGGGGCGAGCAGTACTTC.